This T cell receptor (beta chain) was sequenced for a study of monozygotic twins with inflammatory bowel disease. The CDR3 spans 13 residues. Germline V gene lookup returns CDR1 GTSNPN and CDR2 SVGIG (reference sequence). Blood was drawn once per donor, and each sample measured around 2.6 ml. Study results and caveats: Especially where disease activity was present, IBD patients had fewer clonotypes in common with others than healthy twins did.

Samples each yielded cDNA through eight separate reactions. TCRdb reprocessed the 5' RACE reads and reports one entry per CDR3 protein, with no DNA. Here the sample table reports more than 350,000 distinct CDR3 sequences. Remarks on this clonotype: Its antigen is unknown.

The sample was blood. This chain joins TRBV30 and TRBJ1-1. This receptor was identified in a human donor with ulcerative colitis or Crohn's disease, or a healthy co-twin of an affected twin (not recorded which). This CDR3 reads CAWSRQVNTEAFF.